The TCR beta chain under discussion was sequenced for a study of regulatory T cells in long-lasting Graves disease. Points from the study as a whole: Limited samples may have lowered accuracy.

Details on this clonotype: Its target is not known. The germline gene is not matched at one end of the junction; a read error may be the cause.

The sample's time point: persistent/refractory GD, antithyroid drugs over 5 years with positive TRAb. From RNA extracted from PBMCs, the TCR library was made. From germline, CDR1 is MNHEY and CDR2 SVGAGI. The CDR3 runs to 17 residues. According to the study, TCR beta libraries were built with iRepertoire HTBI primers and CDR3-region Arm-PCR. TCRdb re-called the multiplex PCR reads through MiXCR, storing one row per CDR3 protein. Of 400,000 or so distinct CDR3 sequences detected, 23% appear once; the ten largest clones hold over 25%. This TCR was sampled from a female donor with Graves disease. Source: peripheral blood mononuclear cells (PBMCs), taken when the disease was refractory, from a patient treated with antithyroid drugs. J is TRBJ2-6 and V is TRBV6-5; perhaps D is TRBD1 or TRBD2 (5 bases each). The CDR3 DNA reads TGTGCCGGCAGTTACTCGGCGTGGGGGACTGGGGCCAACGTCCTGACTTTC. This translates into CAGSYSAWGTGANVLTF.